The T cell receptor (beta chain) described here comes from a study of T cells after yellow fever vaccination. This clonotype occurred a few times. Antigen unknown. This CDR3 spans 15 amino acids. Trimming took 4 bases from V and 3 from J; bases not matched to a gene: 9. Germline values: CDR1 SGHRS, CDR2 YFSETQ. Study-wide results and caveats: Clones from primary vaccination mostly reappeared after the booster (less than 98% CD4, about 85% CD8). Clonotypes found in both CD4 and CD8 compartments made up a small share. When the response was secondary, it was weaker but reached its peak faster, day 5 versus 15.

Universal primer sites and UMIs were introduced during 5'RACE template-switching synthesis of TCR cDNA. TCRdb processed the 5' RACE reads anew with MiXCR; each CDR3 protein has one entry. The table shows fewer than 400,000 distinct CDR3 sequences, with roughly a tenth occurring only once. Material: CD4+ T cells sorted from PBMCs, obtained 45 days after the yellow fever booster vaccination. The chain links TRBV5-1 to TRBJ1-1; 7 nucleotides align to TRBD1. This TCR derives from a man aged 18 to 35 who received the YFV17D yellow fever vaccine. CDR3 amino acids: CASSVQGDGDTEAFF. CDR3 in DNA: TGCGCCAGCAGCGTCCAGGGGGACGGGGACACTGAAGCTTTCTTT.